The clone carrying this TCR beta chain has more than one count but fewer than ten. Antigen: not known. The data are from a study of response to subunit inactivated influenza vaccine. Germline V gives CDR1 MNHEY, CDR2 SVGEGT. V lost 2 bases to trimming and J lost 5 bases; unmatched junction nucleotides: 1. CDR3 length equals 14 residues. Findings of the study overall: With each seasonal influenza vaccination, the authors suggested, few new T cells are recruited.

TCRdb independently ran MiXCR on the RT-PCR reads; one entry per CDR3 protein. The sample contains approximately 310,000 distinct CDR3 sequences, about a fifth of which appear only once. J is TRBJ1-1 and V is TRBV6-2 or TRBV6-3; TRBD1 matches at 11 bases. The sequence derives from a man between 50 and 70 years old who received an inactivated influenza vaccine. The source was PBMCs from blood, collected around 22 months after vaccination. The CDR3 sequence is CASSYRDRGTEAFF. The CDR3 DNA follows: TGTGCCAGCAGTTACCGGGACAGGGGGACTGAAGCTTTCTTT.